Here is one T cell receptor beta chain with its context. The antigen remains undetermined. This specimen belongs to a study of cytomegalovirus exposure and HLA in healthy donors. Turning to the study itself: The study's early data release held about 85 million unique TCRs from HLA-typed donors.

Germline CDR1 SGHNT, CDR2 YENEEA. The CDR3 covers 16 residues. The V and J ends lost 5 bases and 6 bases, in that order; junction bases with no gene match: 10. PCR employed 60 Vbeta and 13 Jbeta primers. Libraries were prepared by immunoSEQ multiplex PCR; TCRdb keeps only in-frame clonotypes and omits some of them. The data contain about 120,000 clones, around 77% of them singletons. Study-wide results and limits: Earlier analysis found most TCR beta V segments productive about 90% or about 30% of the time. In a later analysis, productive TCRs from donors in an Asian-associated ancestry cluster reportedly carried fewer N-insertions than the cohort mean.

The sequenced sample was PBMCs. The TCR was taken from a human donor in good health. This rearrangement joins TRBV11-3 to TRBJ2-1; the match to TRBD2 covers 10 bases. The chain's CDR3 is CASSPPGLAIVNEQFF. In DNA, the CDR3 is TGTGCCAGCAGCCCCCCGGGACTAGCGATCGTCAATGAGCAGTTCTTC.